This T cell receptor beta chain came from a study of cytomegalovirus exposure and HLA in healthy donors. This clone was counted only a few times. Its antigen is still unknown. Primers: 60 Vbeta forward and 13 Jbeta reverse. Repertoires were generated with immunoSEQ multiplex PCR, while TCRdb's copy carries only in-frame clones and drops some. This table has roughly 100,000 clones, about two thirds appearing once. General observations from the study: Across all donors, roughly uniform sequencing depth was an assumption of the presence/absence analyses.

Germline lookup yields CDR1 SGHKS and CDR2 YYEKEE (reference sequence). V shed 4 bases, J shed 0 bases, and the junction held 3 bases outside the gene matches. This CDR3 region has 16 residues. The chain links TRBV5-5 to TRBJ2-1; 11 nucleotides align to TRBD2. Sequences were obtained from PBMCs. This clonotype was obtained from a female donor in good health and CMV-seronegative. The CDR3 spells CASSQGLAGSYNEQFF. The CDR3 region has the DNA TGTGCCAGCAGCCAAGGACTAGCGGGCTCCTACAATGAGCAGTTCTTC.